Reported below is one TCR beta chain. This sample stems from a study of Ad26.COV2.S vaccination and SARS-CoV-2 variants. Study overall: Administration of Ad26.COV2.S was intramuscular, either once or twice 56 days apart.

The treatment denotes: roughly 18 received Ad26.COV2.S at low or high dose, single or two shots; roughly 5 received placebo; per-sample allocation not given. The samples date from day 63 after the first vaccine or placebo injection. Here immunoSEQ multiplex PCR was the method, and the copy in TCRdb shows in-frame clones only, minus some. The sample lists about 390,000 clones, 70% to 90% occurring once. Sequencing used peripheral blood, obtained in a trial of Ad26.COV2.S vaccine versus placebo. The source is a person between 18 and 59 years old who received the Ad26.COV2.S COVID-19 vaccine or a placebo.

DNA for the CDR3: TGTGCCACCAGTGATTTGAGGGGGGGTAATTACAATGAGCAGTTCTTC. Translation: CATSDLRGGNYNEQFF. The genes are TRBV24-1 and TRBJ2-1, with a weak D call TRBD2 (7 bases). V was clipped by 0 bases and J by 4 bases, with 12 bases between them. Germline CDR1 reads KGHDR; CDR2 reads SFDVKD. CDR3 size: 16 residues.